This TCR beta chain originates from a study of blood T cell repertoires in COVID-19. Whole-study context: Material from acute and convalescent COVID-19 was sourced from the United States, Italy and Spain. In each case, the material was cDNA or gDNA derived from T cells, B-cell-depleted T cells, or PBMCs.

Per the original methods: Amplification of reference gene primers was used by the study to estimate nucleated cell counts. Generated by immunoSEQ multiplex PCR, the TCRdb table keeps only in-frame clones and is missing some. V and J calls and clone size come straight from that table; D and trimming were deduced from the DNA. Of roughly 110,000 clones in the sample, approximately 81% were seen once. This CDR3 contains 16 residues. Per germline, CDR1 MNHEY and CDR2 SVGAGI. The V segment lost 0 bases and the J segment 6 bases; nucleotides outside the gene matches: 4. The chain couples TRBV6-5 to TRBJ1-6; 8 bases agree with TRBD1. Sequenced: peripheral blood. The TCR originated in a human donor in a cohort sampled during active COVID-19. The CDR3 is CASSYSQQGVNSPLHF. CDR3 DNA: TGTGCCAGCAGTTACTCCCAACAGGGGGTTAATTCACCCCTCCACTTT.